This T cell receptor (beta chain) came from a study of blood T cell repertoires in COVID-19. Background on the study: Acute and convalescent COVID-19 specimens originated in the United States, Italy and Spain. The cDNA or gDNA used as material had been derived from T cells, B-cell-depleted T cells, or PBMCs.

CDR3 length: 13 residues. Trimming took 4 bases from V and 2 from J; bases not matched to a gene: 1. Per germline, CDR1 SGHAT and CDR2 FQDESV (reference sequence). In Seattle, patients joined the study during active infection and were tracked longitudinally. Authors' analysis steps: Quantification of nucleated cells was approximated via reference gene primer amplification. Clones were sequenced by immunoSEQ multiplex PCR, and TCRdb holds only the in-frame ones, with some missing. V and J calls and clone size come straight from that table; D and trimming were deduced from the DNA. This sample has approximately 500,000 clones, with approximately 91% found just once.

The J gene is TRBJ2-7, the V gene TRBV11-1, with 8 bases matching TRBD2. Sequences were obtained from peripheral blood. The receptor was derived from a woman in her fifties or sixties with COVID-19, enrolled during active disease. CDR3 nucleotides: TGTGCCAGCAGCTCGGGGGGGGCCTACGAGCAGTACTTC. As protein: CASSSGGAYEQYF.